The 10 T cell receptor beta chains listed next were all sequenced from one sample in a study of blood T cell repertoires in COVID-19 (dated by TCRdb to about 2020). The library was obtained by the immunoSEQ multiplex PCR assay. The immuneACCESS repertoire file appears here via TCRdb, limited to in-frame rearrangements. These files lack a portion of the clones; in checked studies, under half of the deficit traces to unresolved V genes, and the cause of the others is not known. The sample includes 200,000 to 250,000 clones, with roughly 88% observed a single time. The ten most abundant clones make up around 2.2% of the sample. Source material: peripheral blood. The receptors stem from a young man who had recovered from COVID-19.

This sequence joins TRBV5-1 and TRBJ1-4; possible D gene TRBD1, 6 bases. Germline values: CDR1 SGHRS, CDR2 YFSETQ. The length of the CDR3 is 16 residues. Trimming took off 2 bases at V and 5 bases at J, with 16 bases between the two ends. DNA of the CDR3: TGCGCCAGCAGCTTTATACCGGGACAAACAAATGAAAAACTGTTTTTT. As protein: CASSFIPGQTNEKLFF.

The gene calls are TRBV5-4 and TRBJ2-7; D may be TRBD1 (6 bases). This CDR3 contains 14 residues. The ends were cut back, 2 bases at V and 0 bases at J, with 9 bases in the middle. CDR1 SGHNT and CDR2 YYREEE come from the germline V gene (reference sequence). CDR3 amino acids: CASSFRGSSYEQYF. DNA for the CDR3: TGTGCCAGCAGCTTCAGGGGCTCCTCCTACGAGCAGTACTTC.

The V call is TRBV6-5, the J call TRBJ2-3; D not certain. The germline V gene has CDR1 MNHEY and CDR2 SVGAGI. The V gene lost 7 bases and the J gene lost 4 bases, with 6 bases spanning the gap. This CDR3 has 11 residues. The CDR3 loop reads CASTRADTQYF. The CDR3 DNA reads as TGTGCCAGCACTCGGGCAGATACGCAGTATTTT.

V usage is TRBV6-2 or TRBV6-3 and J usage is TRBJ2-3, with 13 bases identical to TRBD2. After removal of 5 bases from V and 5 bases from J, the junction contained 7 bases not matched to a gene. The CDR3 spans 16 residues. Germline V gene sequence: CDR1 MNHEY, CDR2 SVGEGT. In DNA form, the CDR3 reads TGTGCCAGCAGTCGCCGGACTAGCGGGGGTGAAGATACGCAGTATTTT. Its translation is CASSRRTSGGEDTQYF.

The chain has TRBV9 and TRBJ1-1; no definite D call. Germline-derived CDR1 and CDR2 are SGDLS and YYNGEE. The CDR3 runs 15 residues. V was shortened by 4 bases and J by 3 bases, with 16 bases between the two germline ends. The CDR3 region has the DNA TGTGCCAGCAGCCCTGAGGGTCGCGGGGACACTGAAGCTTTCTTT. This sequence encodes CASSPEGRGDTEAFF.

The chain is built from TRBV18 and TRBJ1-5; D might be TRBD1 (5 bases). The germline CDR1 and CDR2 sequences are KGHSH and LQKENI. Trimming took off 2 bases at V and 0 bases at J, with 8 bases between the two ends. This CDR3 is built from 15 residues. The CDR3 DNA reads TGTGCCAGCTCACCAGGGGCCCCTAGCAATCAGCCCCAGCATTTT. Translating it yields CASSPGAPSNQPQHF.

This chain links TRBV11-2 with TRBJ2-7, with D perhaps TRBD2 (7 bases). This CDR3 comprises 12 residues. V lost 0 bases and J 11 bases, leaving 11 bases between the germline ends. Germline V gene data show CDR1 as SGHAT and CDR2 as FQNNGV. The CDR3 protein is CASSLDQGGEYF. CDR3 nucleotide sequence: TGTGCCAGCAGCTTAGATCAAGGGGGGGAGTACTTC.

The V and J genes are TRBV15 and TRBJ1-2, with 7 positions matching TRBD1. Per the germline V gene, CDR1 is LNHNV and CDR2 is YYDKDF (reference sequence). The CDR3 has 12 amino acids. J was trimmed by 6 bases and V by 2 bases; bases with no gene match: 0. The CDR3 DNA follows: TGTGCCACCAGCAGACAGGGGGATGGCTACACCTTC. Translated, it gives CATSRQGDGYTF.

The J gene is TRBJ2-1, the V gene TRBV10-3, with D uncertain. Trimming took 0 bases from V and 6 from J, leaving 24 bases between them. Germline loops: CDR1 ENHRY, CDR2 SYGVKD. This CDR3 contains 19 residues. CDR3 nucleotide sequence: TGTGCCATCAGTGAGTCATGGGCAACTCGAATTTCCTCGGCCAATGAGCAGTTCTTC. Amino acids: CAISESWATRISSANEQFF.

The rearrangement joins TRBV5-4 to TRBJ2-4; D is ambiguous. Trimming took 9 bases from V and 0 from J, leaving 13 bases between them. The germline V gene has CDR1 SGHNT and CDR2 YYREEE (reference sequence). The CDR3 has 14 residues. CDR3: CATSPAVAKNIQYF. The DNA for the CDR3 is TGTGCCACCTCCCCTGCGGTAGCCAAAAACATTCAGTACTTC.